Shown below are 30 T cell receptor beta chains from a single sample sequenced in a study of shared clonotypes between healthy human individuals. Positive CCR7 selection of CD45RO-negative cells yielded the naive CD8 cells, and terminally differentiated effector memory CD45RA+ cells were excluded. The table came from immunoSEQ multiplex PCR; TCRdb's copy has only in-frame clones and leaves some out. The sample shows about 2 million clones, approximately 95% of them seen only once. The sample comprised naive CD8+ T cells sorted from blood. All receptors derive from a man aged 18 to 29 in good health.

The rearrangement joins TRBV6-5 to TRBJ2-7; TRBD1 matches 8 bases. The CDR3 is 13 residues long. Germline-derived CDR1 and CDR2 are MNHEY and SVGAGI. J was trimmed by 11 bases and V by 4 bases; bases with no gene match: 10. CDR3 coding DNA: TGTGCCAGCAGTTGGACGCGGGACAGGAGTAAGTACTTC. It encodes CASSWTRDRSKYF.

V is TRBV5-1 and J is TRBJ2-7; D is perhaps TRBD1 (6 bases). The CDR3 spans 14 residues. Trimming stripped 0 bases from V and 4 bases from J, with 11 bases between. Germline V gene lookup returns CDR1 SGHRS and CDR2 YFSETQ. The CDR3 loop is CASSLAQGPYEQYF. The CDR3, as DNA: TGCGCCAGCAGCTTGGCTCAGGGGCCATACGAGCAGTACTTC.

For this clone: Other DNA sequences in the same sample also yield this CDR3. In nucleotides, the CDR3 is TGTGCCAGCAGTCAAGGGAACAATTCACCCCTCCACTTT. This gives the protein CASSQGNNSPLHF. The J gene is TRBJ1-6, the V gene TRBV25-1; D not certain. The CDR3 covers 13 residues. CDR1 MGHDK and CDR2 SYGVNS come from the germline V gene. The germline V and J ends were trimmed by 5 bases and 7 bases, with 9 bases remaining between them.

The rearrangement uses TRBV10-3 and TRBJ2-3; TRBD2 matches 12 bases. Trimming cost V 3 bases and J 2 bases; bases outside gene matches: 6. This CDR3 has 17 amino acids. Germline assignment: CDR1 ENHRY and CDR2 SYGVKD. The CDR3 DNA reads as TGTGCCATCAGTGAACTAGCGGGAGGAAGGGACACAGATACGCAGTATTTT. It encodes CAISELAGGRDTDTQYF.

The rearrangement uses TRBV27 and TRBJ1-2; tentative D call: TRBD1 (5 bases). Germline V gene sequence: CDR1 MNHEY, CDR2 SMNVEV (reference sequence). V was shortened by 6 bases and J by 7 bases, with 15 bases between the two germline ends. This CDR3 is built from 13 residues. CDR3 loop: CASSPEVGVGYTF. The DNA for the CDR3 is TGTGCCAGCAGCCCCGAGGTGGGGGTTGGCTACACCTTC.

This clone was picked up one time. The V gene is TRBV7-9, the J gene TRBJ2-1, with TRBD1 matching 7 bases. J lost 4 bases, V lost 5 bases, and 11 bases had no gene match. The germline V gene has CDR1 SEHNR and CDR2 FQNEAQ (reference sequence). CDR3 length: 16 residues. CDR3 residues: CASSTQGDSSYNEQFF. The CDR3 DNA reads TGTGCCAGCAGCACCCAGGGGGACAGCAGTTACAATGAGCAGTTCTTC.

The V and J genes are TRBV30 and TRBJ1-1; perhaps TRBD1 as D (5 bases). V lost 0 bases, J lost 2 bases, and 16 bases lay in between. Germline-derived CDR1 and CDR2 are GTSNPN and SVGIG (reference sequence). The length of the CDR3 is 16 residues. CDR3 in amino acids: CAWSVLFYRTNTEAFF. DNA of the CDR3: TGTGCCTGGAGTGTACTTTTTTACAGGACCAACACTGAAGCTTTCTTT.

This chain connects TRBV30 to TRBJ2-1, with a tentative D call TRBD2 (6 bases). V was shortened by 4 bases and J by 0 bases, with 13 bases between the two germline ends. CDR1 and CDR2 (germline): GTSNPN, SVGIG (reference sequence). The CDR3 length is 15 residues. This CDR3 is CAWTGGASSYNEQFF. CDR3 coding DNA: TGTGCCTGGACCGGCGGGGCGAGCTCCTACAATGAGCAGTTCTTC.

This clone was detected only once. The chain uses TRBV5-4 and TRBJ2-2; 9 bases align to TRBD1. Germline assignment: CDR1 SGHNT and CDR2 YYREEE (reference sequence). V trimming: 4 bases; J trimming: 7 bases; junction bases outside the gene matches: 8. This CDR3 has 15 amino acids. The CDR3 DNA is TGTGCCAGCAGCCTCAGGACAGGGGAGGACGGGGAGCTGTTTTTT. This gives the protein CASSLRTGEDGELFF. Filled out from reference TRBV5-4 and TRBJ2-2, the complete variable domain reads ETGVTQSPTHLIKTRGQQVTLRCSSQSGHNTVSWYQQALGQGPQFIFQYYREEENGRGNFPPRFSGLQFPNYSSELNVNALELDDSALYLCASSLRTGEDGELFFGEGSRLTVL.

This clone was found once. The rearrangement joins TRBV30 to TRBJ2-1; D is ambiguous. The CDR3 spans 12 residues. CDR1 is GTSNPN and CDR2 is SVGIG in the germline V gene (reference sequence). V lost 3 bases to trimming and J lost 5 bases, with 8 bases between them. The CDR3 DNA reads as TGTGCCTGGAGCGAGCTCCACAATGAGCAGTTCTTC. Residues: CAWSELHNEQFF.

This chain joins TRBV19 and TRBJ1-6; no definite D call. Germline V gene lookup returns CDR1 LNHDA and CDR2 SQIVND (reference sequence). V was cut by 0 bases and J by 8 bases, with 8 bases left in between. The CDR3 is 14 residues long. The CDR3 DNA sequence: TGTGCCAGTAGTATAGAAGAGGGCTATTCACCCCTCCACTTT. It encodes CASSIEEGYSPLHF.

The chain links TRBV30 to TRBJ1-6; D gene ambiguous. The CDR3 extends over 14 amino acids. The germline gives CDR1 GTSNPN, CDR2 SVGIG (reference sequence). With 0 bases removed from V and 9 bases from J, the gap between germline ends came to 12 bases. The CDR3 loop is CAWSVNTETSPLHF. The CDR3 region has the DNA TGTGCCTGGAGTGTAAATACAGAGACTTCACCCCTCCACTTT.

Concerning this clone itself: The same CDR3 arises from other DNA sequences in this sample as well. This chain joins TRBV28 and TRBJ2-2; D remains ambiguous. Germline V gene sequence: CDR1 MDHEN, CDR2 SYDVKM. V lost 2 bases and J lost 2, with 6 bases in between. This CDR3 comprises 14 residues. The CDR3 is CASSLAGNTGELFF. DNA of the CDR3: TGTGCCAGCAGTTTAGCTGGAAACACCGGGGAGCTGTTTTTT.

The chain is built from TRBV9 and TRBJ1-6, with 7 nucleotides matching TRBD1. Per germline, CDR1 SGDLS and CDR2 YYNGEE. V dropped 4 bases and J dropped 5; count of bases not matched to a gene: 6. CDR3 size: 15 residues. In DNA form, the CDR3 reads TGTGCCAGCAGCTATGGGACAGTGGATAATTCACCCCTCCACTTT. Amino acid sequence: CASSYGTVDNSPLHF.

The chain has TRBV6-6 and TRBJ2-1; tentatively, D is TRBD2 (6 bases). With 10 bases removed from V and 2 bases from J, the gap between germline ends came to 9 bases. The germline CDR1 and CDR2 sequences are MNHNY and SVGAGI (reference sequence). The CDR3 spans 12 residues. CDR3 residues: CANGGAYNEQFF. DNA of the CDR3: TGTGCCAACGGCGGGGCCTACAATGAGCAGTTCTTC.

As to this clone: Other DNA sequences of this sample code for an identical CDR3. The rearrangement uses TRBV30 and TRBJ1-2, with TRBD1 matching 12 bases. The length of the CDR3 is 15 residues. Germline loops: CDR1 GTSNPN, CDR2 SVGIG (reference sequence). The ends lost 2 bases at V and 3 bases at J; junction bases unmatched: 4. DNA of the CDR3: TGTGCCTGGAGTCCTGGGACAGGGGGCGACTATGGCTACACCTTC. Translating it yields CAWSPGTGGDYGYTF. Full variable domain (remainder filled in from reference TRBV30 and TRBJ1-2): SQTIHQWPATLVQPVGSPLSLECTVEGTSNPNLYWYRQAAGRGLQLLFYSVGIGQISSEVPQNLSASRPQDRQFILSSKKLLLSDSGFYLCAWSPGTGGDYGYTFGSGTRLTVV.

Note on this clone: One junction end disagrees with the germline gene, perhaps due to a read error. CDR3 amino acids: CASSPGLAGGRSYEQHF. As DNA, the CDR3 is TGTGCCAGCAGCCCCGGACTAGCGGGAGGGAGATCCTACGAGCAGCACTTC. V is TRBV6-7 and J is TRBJ2-7, with 15 bases aligning to TRBD2. Being an ORF, TRBV6-7 has a function that is uncertain. The CDR3 length is 17 residues.

The rearrangement links TRBV7-9 to TRBJ2-5, with D perhaps TRBD1 or TRBD2 (6 bases each). CDR3 length equals 12 residues. Per the germline V gene, CDR1 is SEHNR and CDR2 is FQNEAQ (reference sequence). The V and J ends lost 3 bases and 9 bases respectively, with 11 bases between them. The CDR3 DNA reads as TGTGCCAGCAGCTTCGGGGGCGAGGCCCAGTACTTC. This encodes CASSFGGEAQYF.

The J gene is TRBJ2-1, the V gene TRBV29-1; 9 bases map to TRBD2. V dropped 5 bases and J dropped 8; count of bases not matched to a gene: 10. The germline V gene has CDR1 SQVTM and CDR2 ANQGSEA. This CDR3 spans 14 amino acids. CDR3 sequence: CSVWPWREGDEQFF. The CDR3 bases are TGCAGCGTTTGGCCCTGGCGGGAGGGTGATGAGCAGTTCTTC.

The chain has TRBV27 and TRBJ1-5, with unresolved D. Looked up from germline, CDR1 is MNHEY and CDR2 is SMNVEV (reference sequence). The CDR3 is 12 residues long. V dropped 4 bases and J dropped 2 bases, with 3 bases sitting between them. Written as DNA, the CDR3 is TGTGCCAGCAGTTGGGGCAATCAGCCCCAGCATTTT. Its translation is CASSWGNQPQHF.

The chain has TRBV4-3 and TRBJ2-3; unclear D gene. There are 15 residues in the CDR3. V was pared by 6 bases and J by 0 bases, with 13 bases between. CDR1 is LGHNA and CDR2 is YSLEER in the germline V gene. Written as DNA, the CDR3 is TGCGCCAGCAGTGAATCTGTGCTTAGCACAGATACGCAGTATTTT. Its protein product is CASSESVLSTDTQYF.

The chain carries TRBV6-1 and TRBJ1-2; the D is unclear. The V end lost 1 base, the J end lost 4 bases, and 13 bases lay between the germline ends. The length of the CDR3 is 15 residues. Germline values: CDR1 MNHNS, CDR2 SASEGT. The CDR3 protein is CASSEVVSGPYGYTF. CDR3 coding DNA: TGTGCCAGCAGTGAAGTGGTTTCAGGACCCTATGGCTACACCTTC.

The chain couples TRBV5-4 to TRBJ1-2, with TRBD1 identical over 12 bases. The germline gives CDR1 SGHNT, CDR2 YYREEE (reference sequence). The CDR3 runs to 16 residues. With V trimmed by 4 bases and J by 3 bases, 7 bases remained unmatched. The DNA of the CDR3 is TGTGCCAGCAGCAAAGGGACAGGGGGCCCGGACTATGGCTACACCTTC. It is translated as CASSKGTGGPDYGYTF.

The CDR3 region is CASSSGTGFYEQYF. CDR3 DNA sequence: TGTGCCAGCAGCTCCGGGACAGGATTCTACGAGCAGTACTTC. The chain joins TRBV6-5 to TRBJ2-7, with TRBD1 matching over 8 bases. Germline V gives CDR1 MNHEY, CDR2 SVGAGI. The CDR3 is 14 amino acids. The V and J ends lost 6 bases and 3 bases, in that order; junction bases with no gene match: 7.

As regards this clone: Other DNA sequences in this sample translate to the same CDR3. The genes are TRBV28 and TRBJ1-5; D may be TRBD1 (5 bases). The germline V and J ends were trimmed by 2 bases and 2 bases, with 7 bases remaining between them. In germline, CDR1 is MDHEN, CDR2 SYDVKM. This CDR3 is 14 amino acids long. CDR3 coding DNA: TGTGCCAGCAGTTTAGGCAGGGGCAATCAGCCCCAGCATTTT. This gives the protein CASSLGRGNQPQHF.

This chain links TRBV7-9 with TRBJ1-1; maybe TRBD1 (6 bases). Germline V CDR1 and CDR2: SEHNR, FQNEAQ (reference sequence). The ends were cut back, 7 bases at V and 0 bases at J, with 9 bases in the middle. This CDR3 comprises 13 residues. The chain's CDR3 is CASTNRVNTEAFF. In nucleotides, the CDR3 is TGTGCCAGCACCAACAGGGTGAACACTGAAGCTTTCTTT. Drawing the rest from reference TRBV7-9 and TRBJ1-1, the complete variable domain is DTGVSQNPRHKITKRGQNVTFRCDPISEHNRLYWYRQTLGQGPEFLTYFQNEAQLEKSRLLSDRFSAERPKGSFSTLEIQRTEQGDSAMYLCASTNRVNTEAFFGQGTRLTVV.

V and J are TRBV11-2 and TRBJ2-5; 8 nucleotides agree with TRBD2. Germline CDR1 reads SGHAT; CDR2 reads FQNNGV. The CDR3 spans 14 residues. J was trimmed by 2 bases and V by 5 bases; bases with no gene match: 4. CDR3 coding DNA: TGTGCCAGCAGCGTAACTAGCGGACAAGAGACCCAGTACTTC. Its protein product is CASSVTSGQETQYF.

The chain links TRBV27 to TRBJ2-7; weak D call: TRBD1 (6 bases). V gave up 5 bases and J gave up 3 bases, with 11 bases separating them. CDR3 length equals 13 residues. Germline V gives CDR1 MNHEY, CDR2 SMNVEV (reference sequence). The DNA for the CDR3 is TGTGCCAGCAGTACAGGGCCCTACTACGAGCAGTACTTC. Residues: CASSTGPYYEQYF.

This clone was picked up one time. The CDR3 region is CASSVDFAGEDTQYF. The DNA for the CDR3 is TGTGCCAGCAGCGTAGACTTTGCAGGGGAAGATACGCAGTATTTT. The chain couples TRBV9 to TRBJ2-3; D is perhaps TRBD1 (6 bases). The V gene's germline CDR1 is SGDLS and CDR2 YYNGEE. Trimming stripped 0 bases from V and 5 bases from J, with 13 bases between. The CDR3 is 15 residues long.

The chain is built from TRBV5-1 and TRBJ1-1; a weak D match, TRBD1 (6 bases). Trimming removed 0 bases at V and 5 bases at J, with 11 bases between. CDR3 size: 14 residues. The germline CDR1 and CDR2 sequences are SGHRS and YFSETQ. CDR3 in DNA: TGCGCCAGCAGCTTGGCTAGGGGGGAGACTGAAGCTTTCTTT. It encodes CASSLARGETEAFF.